One sample yielded the 18 T cell receptor beta chains listed below, sequenced in a study of blood T cell repertoires in COVID-19. Assay used: immunoSEQ multiplex PCR; TCRdb lists only in-frame clones, some missing. The sample contains about 54,000 clones, around 86% of which appear only once. The sample comprised peripheral blood. These receptors all come from a man in his forties or fifties with active COVID-19.

V gene TRBV18 combines with J gene TRBJ2-1; 9 nucleotides match TRBD2. Germline CDR1 KGHSH, CDR2 LQKENI. The V gene end was trimmed by 3 bases and the J gene end by 1 base; junction bases not matched to a gene: 10. This CDR3 is 18 amino acids long. CDR3 sequence (DNA): TGTGCCAGCTCACCTCGGACTAGCGCCAGACGTTCCTACAATGAGCAGTTCTTC. It specifies CASSPRTSARRSYNEQFF.

The sample holds one count of this clone. V and J are TRBV30 and TRBJ2-7; D perhaps matches TRBD2 (5 bases). Germline V gives CDR1 GTSNPN, CDR2 SVGIG (reference sequence). The V end lost 8 bases, the J end lost 1 base, and 9 bases lay between the germline ends. The CDR3 has 11 amino acids. This CDR3 is CASRGSYEQYF. CDR3 nucleotides: TGTGCCAGTCGGGGTTCCTACGAGCAGTACTTC. Full variable domain (missing parts from reference TRBV30 and TRBJ2-7): SQTIHQWPATLVQPVGSPLSLECTVEGTSNPNLYWYRQAAGRGLQLLFYSVGIGQISSEVPQNLSASRPQDRQFILSSKKLLLSDSGFYLCASRGSYEQYFGPGTRLTVT.

The chain joins TRBV27 to TRBJ1-5; D is unresolved. V was clipped by 6 bases and J by 11 bases, with 17 bases between them. The CDR3 has 13 residues. CDR1 is MNHEY, CDR2 SMNVEV, per germline (reference sequence). The CDR3 reads CASSTYGNGAQHF. The DNA of the CDR3 is TGTGCCAGCAGCACCTACGGTAACGGGGCCCAGCATTTT.

The chain combines TRBV27 with TRBJ2-3; D remains unclear. CDR1 and CDR2 (germline): MNHEY, SMNVEV (reference sequence). The CDR3 has 14 residues. With 1 base removed from V and 6 bases from J, the gap between germline ends came to 11 bases. The CDR3: CASSLYSTEDTQYF. In nucleotides, the CDR3 is TGTGCCAGCAGTTTATATTCGACTGAGGATACGCAGTATTTT.

The J gene is TRBJ2-3, the V gene TRBV7-2; possible D gene TRBD1, 6 bases. This CDR3 has 15 residues. Germline CDR1 and CDR2: SGHTA and FQGNSA. V was clipped by 3 bases and J by 3 bases, with 13 bases between them. The CDR3 loop reads CASSFRGSQTDTQYF. The DNA for the CDR3 is TGTGCCAGCAGCTTCAGGGGAAGTCAGACAGATACGCAGTATTTT. Full variable domain (rest looked up from reference TRBV7-2 and TRBJ2-3): GAGVSQSPSNKVTEKGKDVELRCDPISGHTALYWYRQSLGQGLEFLIYFQGNSAPDKSGLPSDRFSAERTGGSVSTLTIQRTQQEDSAVYLCASSFRGSQTDTQYFGPGTRLTVL.

V is TRBV5-6 and J is TRBJ2-5, with 7 bases lining up with TRBD1. J lost 4 bases, V lost 4 bases, and 13 bases had no gene match. CDR1 is SGHDT and CDR2 is YYEEEE in the germline V gene. CDR3 length: 16 residues. CDR3 region: CASSRTLRGRGETQYF. For the CDR3, the DNA is TGTGCCAGCAGCCGGACTCTAAGGGGGCGAGGAGAGACCCAGTACTTC. The complete variable domain, with remaining parts taken from reference TRBV5-6 and TRBJ2-5, reads DAGVTQSPTHLIKTRGQQVTLRCSPKSGHDTVSWYQQALGQGPQFIFQYYEEEERQRGNFPDRFSGHQFPNYSSELNVNALLLGDSALYLCASSRTLRGRGETQYFGPGTRLLVL.

The chain couples TRBV4-2 to TRBJ1-5; 7 nucleotides agree with TRBD1. Per germline, CDR1 LGHNA and CDR2 YNFKEQ. V lost 1 base and J lost 4; bases outside the gene matches: 1. CDR3 size: 14 residues. CDR3 region: CASSQGTGNQPQHF. Here the CDR3 DNA reads TGTGCCAGCAGCCAAGGGACAGGTAATCAGCCCCAGCATTTT.

The gene calls are TRBV18 and TRBJ1-2; the match to TRBD1 covers 7 bases. V dropped 9 bases and J dropped 6; count of bases not matched to a gene: 13. The germline V gene has CDR1 KGHSH and CDR2 LQKENI. CDR3 size: 14 residues. The CDR3 coding sequence is TGTGCCAGTCTGACGCAACAGGGGACGGATGGCTACACCTTC. Amino acids: CASLTQQGTDGYTF.

The J gene is TRBJ1-1, the V gene TRBV18; perhaps TRBD1 as D (6 bases). The germline CDR1 and CDR2 sequences are KGHSH and LQKENI. This CDR3 spans 15 amino acids. Trimming took off 3 bases at V and 4 bases at J, with 15 bases between the two ends. In DNA, the CDR3 is TGTGCCAGCTCACCTACCGTTGGGGGCCCCACTGAAGCTTTCTTT. Translating it yields CASSPTVGGPTEAFF.

The rearrangement uses TRBV6-2 or TRBV6-3 and TRBJ1-5, with D possibly matching TRBD1 (5 bases). The germline CDR1 and CDR2 sequences are MNHEY and SVGEGT. Trimming pared 2 bases from V and 2 bases from J, leaving 10 bases between. The CDR3 is made up of 15 amino acids. This CDR3 is CASSYGGTGNQPQHF. The CDR3 region has the DNA TGTGCCAGCAGTTACGGGGGGACGGGCAATCAGCCCCAGCATTTT.

This rearrangement joins TRBV5-1 to TRBJ2-5; D possibly corresponds to TRBD1 (6 bases). Germline CDR1 reads SGHRS; CDR2 reads YFSETQ. The CDR3 runs to 14 residues. Trimming cost V 4 bases and J 4 bases, with 14 bases left between them. DNA of the CDR3: TGCGCCAGCAGCATACAGGGTGGGGGAGAGACCCAGTACTTC. Translation gives CASSIQGGGETQYF.

The chain is built from TRBV7-2 and TRBJ1-2, with 7 bases aligning to TRBD1. The V segment lost 1 base and the J segment 4 bases; nucleotides outside the gene matches: 3. CDR1 is SGHTA, CDR2 FQGNSA, per germline. The CDR3 is made up of 14 amino acids. CDR3 nucleotide sequence: TGTGCCAGCAGCTTAGGACAGGGACCCTATGGCTACACCTTC. Translated, it gives CASSLGQGPYGYTF.

The table lists this clone with a few counts. This chain links TRBV29-1 with TRBJ1-2, with TRBD1 as a possible D gene (5 bases). Germline loops: CDR1 SQVTM, CDR2 ANQGSEA. V lost 0 bases and J lost 5, with 10 bases in between. The CDR3 has 13 amino acids. The CDR3, as DNA: TGCAGCGTTGAAGAGGGGCCCGGATATGGCTACACCTTC. This encodes CSVEEGPGYGYTF.

The rearrangement links TRBV29-1 to TRBJ2-1; 10 nucleotides line up with TRBD2. CDR1 and CDR2 (germline): SQVTM, ANQGSEA. V lost 1 base and J lost 2; bases outside the gene matches: 8. The CDR3 length is 17 residues. CDR3 amino acids: CSVEGVGSGRAYNEQFF. DNA of the CDR3: TGCAGCGTTGAAGGGGTTGGGAGCGGGAGGGCCTACAATGAGCAGTTCTTC.

This clone has just one count. The V gene is TRBV28, the J gene TRBJ1-2; a possible D gene is TRBD1 (5 bases). Trimming stripped 2 bases from V and 4 bases from J, with 5 bases between. There are 12 residues in the CDR3. Germline loops: CDR1 MDHEN, CDR2 SYDVKM. The CDR3 coding sequence is TGTGCCAGCAGTTTACAGGGCTATGGCTACACCTTC. Its translation is CASSLQGYGYTF.

V usage is TRBV9 and J usage is TRBJ2-3; unclear D gene. Germline-derived CDR1 and CDR2 are SGDLS and YYNGEE. The CDR3 is 14 residues long. V dropped 0 bases and J dropped 5 bases, with 10 bases sitting between them. The CDR3 DNA sequence: TGTGCCAGCAGCGTAGCTCCGGGTCGAGATACGCAGTATTTT. Translation: CASSVAPGRDTQYF.

This chain connects TRBV7-9 to TRBJ1-2; 11 nucleotides align to TRBD1. The CDR3 has 16 residues. Germline V gives CDR1 SEHNR, CDR2 FQNEAQ (reference sequence). V gave up 4 bases and J gave up 8 bases; unmatched junction bases: 12. The CDR3 DNA sequence: TGTGCCAGCAGCTCGCCGGACAGGGGGCGCAGTAAAGGCTACACCTTC. This encodes CASSSPDRGRSKGYTF.

The rearrangement uses TRBV11-2 and TRBJ2-1, with TRBD2 matching 7 bases. Trimming removed 1 base from V and 6 bases from J; junction bases left unmatched: 9. The CDR3 extends over 16 amino acids. Germline lookup yields CDR1 SGHAT and CDR2 FQNNGV. CDR3 protein: CASSLARREIGNEQFF. The CDR3 bases are TGTGCCAGCAGCTTAGCACGGCGGGAGATCGGCAATGAGCAGTTCTTC.